This TCR beta chain is drawn from a study of OX40 agonist ivuxolimab in advanced cancers. Method: immunoSEQ multiplex PCR; TCRdb's copy keeps in-frame clones and lacks some. In the table there are some 64,000 clones, about 90% of which are singletons. The CDR3 sequence is 14 residues long. From germline, CDR1 is MDHEN and CDR2 SYDVKM. Trimming took 6 bases from V and 4 from J, leaving 14 bases between them. The sample was CD4+ or CD8+ T cells sorted from blood, taken in a trial of the OX40 agonist ivuxolimab. The J gene is TRBJ2-3, the V gene TRBV28, with D maybe TRBD2 (7 bases). The receptor was derived from an adult with an advanced solid tumor such as melanoma, head and neck, liver or kidney cancer. The CDR3 DNA reads as TGTGCCAGCAGGGGGGGGCAGGTACCAGATACGCAGTATTTT. Translation gives CASRGGQVPDTQYF.